This T cell receptor beta chain was sequenced during a study of cytomegalovirus exposure and HLA in healthy donors (dated by TCRdb to about 2017). In the study overall: In an earlier analysis of fewer than 750 of the donors, approximately 300 Gb of sequence data and 90 million to 120 million unique TCR beta sequences from about 180 million T cells were reported. To predict cytomegalovirus infection status, the study combined high-throughput TCR immunosequencing, statistical association of individual TCRs with disease status, and machine learning. In addition to the first cohort of roughly 700 subjects, a separate validation cohort of over 90 different subjects was used. Donor age, sex, ethnicity and CMV serostatus were compiled together with the repertoire data. A later analysis re-examined previously published TCR beta repertoires from about 700 donors and added high-resolution HLA genotyping to investigate patterns of TCR occurrence. To decide whether each TCR beta V gene segment behaved as functional or pseudogenic, an earlier analysis of over 500 of the donors relied on high-throughput TCR beta sequencing. Because of strong linkage in the cohort, roughly five DR-DQ haplotypes were treated as single units for association and clustering. HLA typing included class I and class II loci at four-digit resolution. The study profiled the T cell repertoires of hundreds of subjects by immunosequencing and related them to cytomegalovirus serostatus. A later genetic analysis used genome-wide SNP genotypes for about 65% of the 666 donors, treating that subset as a discovery cohort. The number of typed donors differed by locus: about 629-630 for A, B, C, DRB1 and DQB1; approximately 530 for DQA1; 606 for DPA1; and 450 to 480 for DPB1. Every discovery cohort repertoire had been produced on one sequencing platform. Among 398 genotyped donors of the cohort, an average of roughly 240,000 unique TCR beta nucleotide sequences were sequenced per donor, approximately 20% of them non-productive. About 300 gigabases of sequencing data and roughly 90 million unique TCR sequences were included in an early release covering roughly 600 HLA-typed donors. Of the approximately 400 genotyped donors, over 70% fell in the genetic ancestry cluster associated with self-reported Caucasian donors. The study aimed to test whether cataloging public T cell receptors could reveal signatures of past pathogen exposure. The later analysis used no new phenotypic data to find candidate immune exposures, relying instead on TCR beta sequences and their occurrence across donors.

Results the study describes overall, beyond this receptor: In vitro tests confirmed that a few of the cytomegalovirus-associated TCR beta chains recognize cytomegalovirus antigens. Several of the top co-occurrence clusters appeared to be linked to parvovirus B19, influenza, CMV and Epstein-Barr virus, according to a later analysis. Presence/absence analyses assumed roughly uniform sequencing depth across donors, an assumption that may not hold. A later analysis found that most CMV-associated TCR beta chains appeared HLA-restricted, with HLA associations seemingly driven largely by CMV exposure. Across donors, most TCR sequences were observed very rarely, whereas some public TCRs were present in many individuals. Because counts were too low, approximately 18 rarely observed V segments, including chromosome 9 orphons, were excluded from the earlier analysis of some 590 of the donors. According to a later genetic analysis, donors in an Asian-associated ancestry cluster had fewer N-insertions in productive TCRs than the roughly 670-donor mean. A cluster of highly shared sequence variants was judged likely to represent a technical artifact of the sequencing pipeline. This cohort had only TCR beta chains sequenced, and the lack of alpha or paired-chain data limited which features could be detected. A later analysis associated approximately 17,000 TCR beta sequences with specific HLA alleles at a false discovery rate of 0.05. The authors suggested that the approach could potentially be extended to other disease states and immunological phenotypes. The study gave a list of roughly 150 TCR beta chains associated with cytomegalovirus. V-gene and J-gene trimming of TCR beta chains was associated with a missense DCLRE1C variant in a later genetic analysis, and the association was replicated in an independent cohort. A further reported finding was that TCR beta sequences accurately predicted the HLA-A and HLA-B alleles for most subjects in the first cohort. Immune exposure information for the cohort was limited to CMV serostatus. In an earlier analysis of about 600 of the donors, most TCR beta V segments appeared in productive rearrangements about 87% or about 30% of the time, broadly matching IMGT annotations. Strong co-occurrence of HLA alleles, especially DR and DQ, made assigning TCR associations to individual alleles difficult. In a later analysis, the rate of TCR association differed among HLA loci, with DRB1 alleles having the most associated TCRs and HLA-C alleles having the fewest. The classifier was reported to diagnose cytomegalovirus status with high specificity and sensitivity in both the original cohort and the validation cohort. Linkage disequilibrium might explain the correlated functional status among segregating V segments, but an unknown experimental factor could not be excluded. Some IMGT-functional V segments, including TRBV6-2 and TRBV6-3, could not be told apart with the 87-base-pair reads, so those segments were excluded. Because HLA typing was missing for some donors at each locus, association tests included only the typed subset. In a later analysis, HLA-associated TCR beta chains were found to be more clonally expanded and to have lower generation probabilities than equally common non-associated chains.

Concerning this clone: No antigen is known for it. No base quality values were provided; no much bigger clone lies one nucleotide off.

The germline V gene gives CDR1 as SGHTA and CDR2 as FQGNSA. CDR3 length: 14 amino acids, cysteine to phenylalanine. Just CDR3 DNA is preserved here, 42 bases in frame from base 1. Trimming takes 5 bases from V and 3 bases from J, and the germline ends sit 13 bases apart. In total, 630 or so healthy bone marrow donors made up the cohort. At the time of sampling, every cohort member was nominally healthy, though immune exposures that went unrecorded were likely present. The donor tested CMV seropositive and was one of the 289 seropositive cohort members. Each donor provided a peripheral blood sample, and peripheral blood mononuclear cells were used for TCR beta sequencing. The Qiagen DNeasy Blood Extraction Kit was used to extract genomic DNA from the blood cell samples. The library was produced with the immunoSEQ multiplex PCR assay. For the multiplex PCR, a mixture combining 60 forward primers for TCR Vbeta segments and 13 reverse primers for TCR Jbeta segments was used. The CDR3 region of rearranged TCR beta genes was amplified from genomic DNA with a multiplex PCR assay. On the Illumina HiSeq System, the amplified TCR beta libraries were sequenced as 87-base-pair reads. In the paper's pipeline: A later analysis tallied 70 million to 100 million unique TCR beta chains across the roughly 610 repertoires, and around 10 million of those chains were shared by two or more donors. Raw reads were error-corrected and collapsed into unique sequences by a nearest-neighbor algorithm in which closely related sequences were merged to remove PCR and sequencing errors. CDR3 sequences were aligned to IMGT reference sequences to assign V, D and J gene segments. For a sequence to be retained, a match of at least six nucleotides to both a V gene segment and a J gene segment was required. Rearrangements were called productive when the CDR3 lacked stop codons and stayed in frame with V and J; all others were non-productive. Following IMGT convention, CDR3 was defined as the stretch from the second conserved V-encoded cysteine to the conserved J-encoded phenylalanine. The earlier analysis of 587 of the donors excluded sequences that lacked an unambiguous match to a single V gene segment. An earlier analysis of 587 of the donors classified V segments as functional when productive rearrangements were above 56.7% and as segregating when the standard deviation between donors was above 5%. A statistical classification framework was built to diagnose cytomegalovirus status from the catalog of TCR beta chain sequences. A later analysis assigned V and J genes by comparing TCR nucleotide sequences with IMGT/GENE-DB human TR gene sequences. A later analysis assigned CDR3 sequences and most-parsimonious VDJ recombination scenarios with the TCRdist pipeline. In a later analysis, every TCR beta chain was defined by the combination of its CDR3 amino acid sequence and its V-gene family, and reads without a unique V-gene family were dropped. A later analysis removed 592 highly shared, low-generation-probability nucleotide sequences to deal with suspected cross-contamination and a sequencing artifact. In a later analysis, a clonal expansion index for each public chain was calculated from normalized within-repertoire ranks of inferred template counts. Generation probabilities in a later analysis came from a VDJ recombination model fitted to out-of-frame rearrangements, and those results were checked against IGoR. A later analysis scored TCR-TCR, TCR-HLA and TCR-CMV co-occurrence with hypergeometric tests, applying a repertoire-size bias correction to TCR pairs. To estimate false discovery rates, a later analysis permuted the HLA or CMV assignments 20 times. In a later analysis, co-occurring TCRs were grouped with DBSCAN, and TCRdist sequence similarity was added when clustering was performed within HLA-allele-positive subsets. Repertoires with fewer than 30,000 or more than 120,000 public chains were left out of co-occurrence clustering, as were several repertoires with anomalous nucleotide sharing. In TCRdb, the immuneACCESS table is reduced to in-frame sequences with V and J assigned. These tables do not hold every clone; where another copy was compared, an unresolved V gene accounts for under half, and the others remain unexplained. Clone size and V and J calls were adopted from that table, with D and trimming inferred from the DNA. Across this sample there are tens of thousands of clones, with under 80% seen only once. About 14% of the sample goes to the ten largest clones.

The sequencing input was PBMCs. This TCR was recovered from a male donor in good health and CMV-seropositive. In this chain, TRBV7-2 is recombined with TRBJ1-1; tentative D gene TRBD1, with 5 bases matching. The sequenced DNA is TGTGCCAGCAGCCAACCGGGGGGTTACACTGAAGCTTTCTTT. It translates to CASSQPGGYTEAFF. When the CDR3 is completed using the reference TRBV7-2 and TRBJ1-1 genes on either side, the full variable domain is GAGVSQSPSNKVTEKGKDVELRCDPISGHTALYWYRQSLGQGLEFLIYFQGNSAPDKSGLPSDRFSAERTGGSVSTLTIQRTQQEDSAVYLCASSQPGGYTEAFFGQGTRLTVV.